The 11 T cell receptor beta chains below all came from one sample that was sequenced in a study of blood T cell repertoires in COVID-19. Clones were sequenced by immunoSEQ multiplex PCR, and TCRdb holds only the in-frame ones, with some missing. The sample has 250,000 or so clones; 80% to 90% are singletons. Sequencing was carried out using PBMCs or T cells enriched from blood (not recorded which). Receptors were obtained from a woman aged 40 to 50 who had been exposed to COVID-19.

The chain has TRBV27 and TRBJ2-5, with D perhaps matching TRBD1 (6 bases). The CDR3 contains 14 residues. CDR1 and CDR2 (germline): MNHEY, SMNVEV (reference sequence). Trimming stripped 5 bases from V and 5 bases from J, with 15 bases between. CDR3 region: CASSRKGQRETQYF. In nucleotides, the CDR3 is TGTGCCAGCAGTAGAAAAGGACAGAGGGAGACCCAGTACTTC.

This sequence joins TRBV3-1 (or the pseudogene TRBV3-2) and TRBJ1-2; possible D gene TRBD1, 5 bases. This CDR3 has 14 amino acids. Germline V gene data show CDR1 as LGHDT and CDR2 as YNNKEL (reference sequence). Deletions cut 1 base from V and 7 bases from J, with 13 bases between. The CDR3 coding sequence is TGTGCCAGCAGCCAAGGCAGGGCTTTTGCTGGCTACACCTTC. It yields the protein CASSQGRAFAGYTF.

J is TRBJ1-1 and V is TRBV9, with D unclear. V was trimmed by 4 bases and J by 5 bases, leaving 9 bases between them. In germline, CDR1 is SGDLS, CDR2 YYNGEE. The CDR3 runs 12 residues. DNA of the CDR3: TGTGCCAGCAGCCTGACGGGGACTGAAGCTTTCTTT. Translated: CASSLTGTEAFF.

The chain recombines TRBV12-3 or TRBV12-4 with TRBJ2-3; no firm D call. The CDR3 runs 10 residues. Trimming cost V 4 bases and J 9 bases, with 5 bases left between them. The CDR3 region has the DNA TGTGCCAGCAGTTCGAGGACGCAGTATTTT. Translating it yields CASSSRTQYF.

The chain combines TRBV6-5 with TRBJ2-7; D not resolved. Trimming cost V 5 bases and J 3 bases, with 8 bases left between them. Germline CDR1 is MNHEY and CDR2 is SVGAGI. The CDR3 is made up of 12 amino acids. This CDR3 is CASSRAGYEQYF. CDR3 nucleotide sequence: TGTGCCAGCAGTCGAGCTGGCTACGAGCAGTACTTC.

Details on this clone: Other DNA sequences in the sample encode the same CDR3. The V call is TRBV7-3, the J call TRBJ2-3; D may be TRBD2 (6 bases). Deletions cut 0 bases from V and 3 bases from J, with 7 bases between. Per germline, CDR1 SGHTA and CDR2 FQGTGA. CDR3 size: 14 residues. CDR3 sequence: CASSLTGGTDTQYF. The CDR3 bases are TGTGCCAGCAGCTTAACGGGGGGAACAGATACGCAGTATTTT.

The chain couples TRBV10-3 to TRBJ2-2, with 8 bases aligning to TRBD2. The CDR3 covers 17 residues. From germline, CDR1 is ENHRY and CDR2 SYGVKD. Trimming removed 2 bases from V and 5 bases from J; junction bases left unmatched: 10. The CDR3 loop is CAISEVAGGTGTGELFF. Here the CDR3 DNA reads TGTGCCATCAGTGAGGTGGCGGGGGGTACTGGGACCGGGGAGCTGTTTTTT.

The chain is built from TRBV3-1 (or the pseudogene TRBV3-2) and TRBJ2-2; TRBD2 matches 8 bases. CDR3 size: 18 residues. J was trimmed by 2 bases and V by 4 bases; bases with no gene match: 12. Germline V CDR1 and CDR2: LGHDT, YNNKEL (reference sequence). Written as DNA, the CDR3 is TGTGCCAGCAGCCCCCATGGAGCTAGCGGGCCTAACACCGGGGAGCTGTTTTTT. This translates into CASSPHGASGPNTGELFF.

J is TRBJ1-2 and V is TRBV4-1; D may be TRBD1 (5 bases). CDR1 and CDR2 (germline): MGHRA, YSYEKL. Trimming shortened V by 1 base and J by 6 bases, and 9 bases separated the two germline ends. The CDR3 length is 13 residues. The CDR3 coding sequence is TGCGCCAGCAGCCAAGGTTCAGGGAATGGCTACACCTTC. Protein: CASSQGSGNGYTF.

V is TRBV4-3 and J is TRBJ2-7, with D maybe TRBD2 (6 bases). Germline V CDR1 and CDR2: LGHNA, YSLEER. V was pared by 1 base and J by 1 base, with 14 bases between. The CDR3 sequence is 16 residues long. The CDR3 sequence is CASSQAVGGWSYEQYF. Here the CDR3 DNA reads TGCGCCAGCAGCCAAGCAGTAGGAGGGTGGTCCTACGAGCAGTACTTC.

The chain joins TRBV7-9 to TRBJ2-5; 9 bases agree with TRBD1. This CDR3 comprises 16 residues. V lost 2 bases to trimming and J lost 5 bases; unmatched junction nucleotides: 9. Germline V gene lookup returns CDR1 SEHNR and CDR2 FQNEAQ (reference sequence). The CDR3 here is CASSLSGTGTSETQYF. The CDR3, as DNA: TGTGCCAGCAGCTTAAGTGGGACAGGGACATCGGAGACCCAGTACTTC.